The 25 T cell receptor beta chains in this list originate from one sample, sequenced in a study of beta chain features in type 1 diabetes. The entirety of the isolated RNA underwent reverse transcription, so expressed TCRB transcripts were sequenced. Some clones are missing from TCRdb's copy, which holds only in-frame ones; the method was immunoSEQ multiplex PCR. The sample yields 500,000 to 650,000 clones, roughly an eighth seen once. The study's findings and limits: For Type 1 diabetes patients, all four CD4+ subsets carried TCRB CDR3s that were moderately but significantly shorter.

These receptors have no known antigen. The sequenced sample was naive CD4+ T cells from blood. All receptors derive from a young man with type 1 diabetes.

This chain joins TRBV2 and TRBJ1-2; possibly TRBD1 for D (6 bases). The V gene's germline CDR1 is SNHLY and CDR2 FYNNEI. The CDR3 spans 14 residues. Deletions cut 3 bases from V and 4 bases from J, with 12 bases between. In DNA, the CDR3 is TGTGCCAGCAGTGAGGCCAGGGGTGGCTATGGCTACACCTTC. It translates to CASSEARGGYGYTF.

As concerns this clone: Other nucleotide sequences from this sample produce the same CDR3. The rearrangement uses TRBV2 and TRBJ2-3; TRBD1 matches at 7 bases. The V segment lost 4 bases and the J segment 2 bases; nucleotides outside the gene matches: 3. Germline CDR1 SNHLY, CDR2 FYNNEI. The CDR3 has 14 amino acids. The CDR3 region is CASSVQGSTDTQYF. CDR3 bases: TGTGCCAGCAGTGTACAGGGGTCCACAGATACGCAGTATTTT.

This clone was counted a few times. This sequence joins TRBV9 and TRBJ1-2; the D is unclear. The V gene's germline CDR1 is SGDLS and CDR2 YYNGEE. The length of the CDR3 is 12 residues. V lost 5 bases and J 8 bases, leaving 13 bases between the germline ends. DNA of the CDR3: TGTGCCAGCAGGTTACCCCTTGAGGGCTACACCTTC. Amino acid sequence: CASRLPLEGYTF.

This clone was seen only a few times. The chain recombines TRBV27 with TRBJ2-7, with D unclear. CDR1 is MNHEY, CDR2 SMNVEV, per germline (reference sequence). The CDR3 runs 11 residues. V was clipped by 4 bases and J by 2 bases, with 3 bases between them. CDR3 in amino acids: CASSSAYEQYF. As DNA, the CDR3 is TGTGCCAGCAGTTCTGCCTACGAGCAGTACTTC.

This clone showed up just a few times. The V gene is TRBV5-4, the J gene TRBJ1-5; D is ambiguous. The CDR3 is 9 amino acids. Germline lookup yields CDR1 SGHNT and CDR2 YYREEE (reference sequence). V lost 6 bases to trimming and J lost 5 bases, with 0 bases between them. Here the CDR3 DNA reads TGTGCCAGCAATCAGCCCCAGCATTTT. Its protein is CASNQPQHF. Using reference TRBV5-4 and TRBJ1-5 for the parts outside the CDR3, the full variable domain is ETGVTQSPTHLIKTRGQQVTLRCSSQSGHNTVSWYQQALGQGPQFIFQYYREEENGRGNFPPRFSGLQFPNYSSELNVNALELDDSALYLCASNQPQHFGDGTRLSIL.

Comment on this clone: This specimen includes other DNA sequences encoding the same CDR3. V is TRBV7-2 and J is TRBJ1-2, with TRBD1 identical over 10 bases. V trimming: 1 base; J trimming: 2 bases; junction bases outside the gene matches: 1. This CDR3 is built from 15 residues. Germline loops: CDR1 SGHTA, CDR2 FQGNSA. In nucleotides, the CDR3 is TGTGCCAGCAGCTTAGTGGGACAGGGGAACTATGGCTACACCTTC. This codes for CASSLVGQGNYGYTF. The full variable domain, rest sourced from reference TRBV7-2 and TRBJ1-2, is GAGVSQSPSNKVTEKGKDVELRCDPISGHTALYWYRQSLGQGLEFLIYFQGNSAPDKSGLPSDRFSAERTGGSVSTLTIQRTQQEDSAVYLCASSLVGQGNYGYTFGSGTRLTVV.

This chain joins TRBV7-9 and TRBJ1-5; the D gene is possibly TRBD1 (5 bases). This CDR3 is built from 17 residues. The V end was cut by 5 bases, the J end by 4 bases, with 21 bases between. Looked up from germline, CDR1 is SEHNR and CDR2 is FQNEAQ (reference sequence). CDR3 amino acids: CASSHPTGGSLNQPQHF. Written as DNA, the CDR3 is TGTGCCAGCAGCCACCCAACTGGGGGGTCCCTTAATCAGCCCCAGCATTTT.

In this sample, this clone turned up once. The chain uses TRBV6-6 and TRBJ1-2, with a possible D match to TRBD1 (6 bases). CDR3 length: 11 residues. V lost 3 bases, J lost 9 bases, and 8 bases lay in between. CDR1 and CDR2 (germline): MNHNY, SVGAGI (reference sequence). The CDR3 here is CASSYQGSYTF. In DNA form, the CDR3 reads TGTGCCAGCAGTTATCAGGGGAGCTACACCTTC.

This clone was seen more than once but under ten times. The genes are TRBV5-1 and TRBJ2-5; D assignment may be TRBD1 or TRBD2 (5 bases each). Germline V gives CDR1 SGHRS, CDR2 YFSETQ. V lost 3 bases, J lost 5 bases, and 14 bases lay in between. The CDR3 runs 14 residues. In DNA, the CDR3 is TGCGCCAGCAGCTCTAACGGGGCGGCGGAGACCCAGTACTTC. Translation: CASSSNGAAETQYF.

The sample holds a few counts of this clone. This CDR3 is CASSPSTGLHEKLFF. The DNA of the CDR3 is TGTGCCAGCAGTCCGTCGACAGGGTTGCATGAAAAACTGTTTTTT. The chain recombines TRBV28 with TRBJ1-4; TRBD1 matches 7 bases. The germline CDR1 and CDR2 sequences are MDHEN and SYDVKM. V lost 5 bases and J lost 6; bases outside the gene matches: 9. CDR3 size: 15 residues.

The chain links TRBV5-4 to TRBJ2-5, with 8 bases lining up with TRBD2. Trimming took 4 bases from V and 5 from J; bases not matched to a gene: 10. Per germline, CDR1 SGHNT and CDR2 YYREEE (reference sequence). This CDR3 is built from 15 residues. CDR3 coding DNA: TGTGCCAGCAGCCCCCGGACTAGCCCGGGTGAGACCCAGTACTTC. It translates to CASSPRTSPGETQYF.

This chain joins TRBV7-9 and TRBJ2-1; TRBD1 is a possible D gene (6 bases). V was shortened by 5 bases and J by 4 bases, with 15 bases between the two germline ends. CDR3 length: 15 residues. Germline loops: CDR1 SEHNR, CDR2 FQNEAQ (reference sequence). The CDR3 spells CASSPTTGAYNEQFF. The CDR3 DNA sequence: TGTGCCAGCAGCCCCACGACAGGAGCTTACAATGAGCAGTTCTTC. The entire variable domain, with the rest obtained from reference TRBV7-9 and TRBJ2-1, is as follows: DTGVSQNPRHKITKRGQNVTFRCDPISEHNRLYWYRQTLGQGPEFLTYFQNEAQLEKSRLLSDRFSAERPKGSFSTLEIQRTEQGDSAMYLCASSPTTGAYNEQFFGPGTRLTVL.

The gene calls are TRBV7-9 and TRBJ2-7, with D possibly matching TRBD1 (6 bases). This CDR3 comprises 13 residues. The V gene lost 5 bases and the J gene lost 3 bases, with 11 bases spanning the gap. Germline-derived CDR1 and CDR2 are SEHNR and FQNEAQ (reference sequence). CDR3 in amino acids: CASSLRGGYEQYF. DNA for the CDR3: TGTGCCAGCAGCCTCAGGGGTGGCTACGAGCAGTACTTC.

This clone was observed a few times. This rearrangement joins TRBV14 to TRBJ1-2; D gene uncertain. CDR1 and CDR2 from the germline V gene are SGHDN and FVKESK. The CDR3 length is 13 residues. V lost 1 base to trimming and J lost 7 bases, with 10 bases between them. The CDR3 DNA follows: TGTGCCAGCAGCCAAGGAGTGAGAACTGGCTACACCTTC. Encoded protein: CASSQGVRTGYTF.

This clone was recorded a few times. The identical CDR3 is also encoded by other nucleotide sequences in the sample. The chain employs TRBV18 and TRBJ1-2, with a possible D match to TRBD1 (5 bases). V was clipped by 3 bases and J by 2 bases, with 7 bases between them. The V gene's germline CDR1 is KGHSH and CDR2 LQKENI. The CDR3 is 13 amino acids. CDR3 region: CASSPGENYGYTF. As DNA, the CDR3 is TGTGCCAGCTCACCGGGGGAGAACTATGGCTACACCTTC.

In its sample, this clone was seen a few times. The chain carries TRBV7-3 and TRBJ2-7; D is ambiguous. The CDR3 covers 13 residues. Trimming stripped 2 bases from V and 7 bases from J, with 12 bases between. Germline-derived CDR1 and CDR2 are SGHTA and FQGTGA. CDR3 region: CASSLDWEREQYF. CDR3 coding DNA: TGTGCCAGCAGCTTAGACTGGGAAAGAGAGCAGTACTTC.

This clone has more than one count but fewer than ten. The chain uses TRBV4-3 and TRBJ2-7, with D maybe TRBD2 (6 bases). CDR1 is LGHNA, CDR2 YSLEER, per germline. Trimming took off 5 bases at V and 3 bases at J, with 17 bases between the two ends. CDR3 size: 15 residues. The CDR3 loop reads CASSLRLDDYYEQYF. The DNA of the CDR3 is TGCGCCAGCAGCTTACGACTAGACGATTACTACGAGCAGTACTTC.

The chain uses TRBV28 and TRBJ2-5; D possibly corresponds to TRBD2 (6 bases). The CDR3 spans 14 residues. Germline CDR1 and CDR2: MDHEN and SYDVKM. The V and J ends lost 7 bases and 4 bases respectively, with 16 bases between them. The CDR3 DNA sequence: TGTGCCAGCACCAGGACTACTGTTTTAGAGACCCAGTACTTC. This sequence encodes CASTRTTVLETQYF.

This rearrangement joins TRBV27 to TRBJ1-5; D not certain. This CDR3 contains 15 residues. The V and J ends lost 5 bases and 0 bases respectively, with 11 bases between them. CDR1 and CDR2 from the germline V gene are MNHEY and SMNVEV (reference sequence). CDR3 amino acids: CASSRHRDSNQPQHF. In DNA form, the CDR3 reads TGTGCCAGCAGTCGCCACAGAGATAGCAATCAGCCCCAGCATTTT.

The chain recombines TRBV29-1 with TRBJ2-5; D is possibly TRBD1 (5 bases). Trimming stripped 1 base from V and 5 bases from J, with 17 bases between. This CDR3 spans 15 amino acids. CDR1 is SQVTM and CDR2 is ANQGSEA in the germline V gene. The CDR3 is CSVEGAAGPRETQYF. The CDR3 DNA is TGCAGCGTTGAAGGGGCTGCAGGGCCGCGGGAGACCCAGTACTTC.

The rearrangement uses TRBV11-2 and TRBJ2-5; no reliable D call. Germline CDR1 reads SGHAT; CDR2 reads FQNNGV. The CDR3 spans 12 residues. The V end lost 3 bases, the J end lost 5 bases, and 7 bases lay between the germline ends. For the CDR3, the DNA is TGTGCCAGCAGCTTCCCGTCGGAGACCCAGTACTTC. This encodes CASSFPSETQYF.

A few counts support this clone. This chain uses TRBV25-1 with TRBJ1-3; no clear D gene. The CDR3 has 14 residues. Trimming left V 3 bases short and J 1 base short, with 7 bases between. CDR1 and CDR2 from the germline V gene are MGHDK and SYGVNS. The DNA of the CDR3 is TGTGCCAGCAGTGATCCGGCGTCTGGAAACACCATATATTTT. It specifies CASSDPASGNTIYF. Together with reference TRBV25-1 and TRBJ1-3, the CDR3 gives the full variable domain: EADIYQTPRYLVIGTGKKITLECSQTMGHDKMYWYQQDPGMELHLIHYSYGVNSTEKGDLSSESTVSRIRTEHFPLTLESARPSHTSQYLCASSDPASGNTIYFGEGSWLTVV.

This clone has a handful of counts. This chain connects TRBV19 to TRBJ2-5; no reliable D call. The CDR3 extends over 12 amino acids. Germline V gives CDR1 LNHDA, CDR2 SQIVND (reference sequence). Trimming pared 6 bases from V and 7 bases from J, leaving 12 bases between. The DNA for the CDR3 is TGTGCCAGTAGCTCCCCCGGTGGGACCCAGTACTTC. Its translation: CASSSPGGTQYF.

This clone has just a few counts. The CDR3 DNA reads as TGCGCCAGCAGCCAAGAGGGTTCCCAAGAGACCCAGTACTTC. Translating gives CASSQEGSQETQYF. The chain employs TRBV4-1 and TRBJ2-5; no firm D call. The V gene lost 0 bases and the J gene lost 1 base, with 6 bases spanning the gap. The germline gives CDR1 MGHRA, CDR2 YSYEKL. The CDR3 length is 14 residues.

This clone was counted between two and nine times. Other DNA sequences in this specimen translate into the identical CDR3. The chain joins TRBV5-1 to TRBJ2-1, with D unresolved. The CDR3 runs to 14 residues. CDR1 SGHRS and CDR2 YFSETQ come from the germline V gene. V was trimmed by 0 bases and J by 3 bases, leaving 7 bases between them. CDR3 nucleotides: TGCGCCAGCAGCTTGGGGCAAGACTACAATGAGCAGTTCTTC. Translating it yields CASSLGQDYNEQFF.